This is a list of T cell receptor beta chains from one sample in a study of blood T cell repertoires in COVID-19. The protocol was immunoSEQ multiplex PCR, while the TCRdb copy is restricted to in-frame clones and leaves out a portion. The sample lists around 300,000 clones, approximately 88% occurring once. The sample was peripheral blood. Every receptor here comes from a woman aged 40 to 50 who had recovered from COVID-19. CDR3s leave out the opening cysteine and the closing phenylalanine or tryptophan. Each record gives: clone size, V gene, CDR3 protein. Clone size is stated in some rows and not others, as once, few, many or a class when expanded.

abundance: once
v_gene: TRBV11-2
CDR3aa: ASSLRPRQGDIAGELF

abundance: NA
v_gene: TRBV19
CDR3aa: ASSPTGARGYGYT

abundance: NA
v_gene: TRBV7-2
CDR3aa: ASSRSGTDNYEQY

abundance: NA
v_gene: TRBV19
CDR3aa: ASSPHGQNYGYT

abundance: NA
v_gene: TRBV9
CDR3aa: ASSVGPTRMSPNEQF

abundance: NA
v_gene: TRBV9
CDR3aa: ASSVGRQTGLTEAF

abundance: NA
v_gene: TRBV9
CDR3aa: ASSGGTPLARGYT

abundance: NA
v_gene: TRBV3-1/TRBV3-2
CDR3aa: ASSQELAVYNEQF

abundance: NA
v_gene: TRBV5-4
CDR3aa: ASSGLRGDTDTQY

abundance: NA
v_gene: TRBV6-6
CDR3aa: ASSWRGNTGELF

abundance: NA
v_gene: TRBV19
CDR3aa: ASSTDLAGGDEQF

abundance: NA
v_gene: TRBV2
CDR3aa: ASSELTPDYGYT

abundance: NA
v_gene: TRBV3-1/TRBV3-2
CDR3aa: ASSQVPSGRNNEQF

abundance: once
v_gene: TRBV7-2
CDR3aa: ASSSGTSGSRQY

abundance: NA
v_gene: TRBV11-3
CDR3aa: ASSLGDTGNTIY

abundance: once
v_gene: TRBV7-2
CDR3aa: ASSERTGSEQY

abundance: once
v_gene: TRBV29-1
CDR3aa: SVPRTGSTGELF

abundance: NA
v_gene: TRBV6-4
CDR3aa: ASSTRDRDYGYT

abundance: NA
v_gene: TRBV10-1
CDR3aa: ASSDRGSGELF